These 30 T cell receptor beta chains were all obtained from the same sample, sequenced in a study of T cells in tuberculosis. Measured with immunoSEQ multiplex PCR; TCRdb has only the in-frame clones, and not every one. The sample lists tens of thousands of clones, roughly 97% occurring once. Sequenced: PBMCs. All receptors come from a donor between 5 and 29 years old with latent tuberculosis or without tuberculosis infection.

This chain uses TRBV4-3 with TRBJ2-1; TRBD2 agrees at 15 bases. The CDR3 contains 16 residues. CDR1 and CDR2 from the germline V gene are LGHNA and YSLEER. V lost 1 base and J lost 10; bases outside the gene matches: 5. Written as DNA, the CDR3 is TGCGCCAGCAGCCAAGGGACTAGCGGGGGGGCCAGGGAGCAGTTCTTC. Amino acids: CASSQGTSGGAREQFF.

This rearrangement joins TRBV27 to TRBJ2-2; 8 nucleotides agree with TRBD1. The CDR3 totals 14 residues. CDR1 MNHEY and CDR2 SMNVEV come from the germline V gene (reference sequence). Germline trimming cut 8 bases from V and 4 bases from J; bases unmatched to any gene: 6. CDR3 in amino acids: CASEDRAFTGELFF. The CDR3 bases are TGTGCCAGCGAGGACAGGGCATTCACCGGGGAGCTGTTTTTT.

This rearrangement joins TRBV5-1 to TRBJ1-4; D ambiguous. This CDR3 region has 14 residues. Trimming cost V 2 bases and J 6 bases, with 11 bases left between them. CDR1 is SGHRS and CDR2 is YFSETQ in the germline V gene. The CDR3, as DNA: TGCGCCAGCAGCTTAGCGAGTCCACATGAAAAACTGTTTTTT. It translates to CASSLASPHEKLFF.

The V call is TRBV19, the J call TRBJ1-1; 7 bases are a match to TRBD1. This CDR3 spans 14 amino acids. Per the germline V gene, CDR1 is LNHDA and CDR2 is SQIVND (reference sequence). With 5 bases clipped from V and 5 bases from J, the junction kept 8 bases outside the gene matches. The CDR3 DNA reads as TGTGCCAGTAGTCCACCAGGGGGACGGACTGAAGCTTTCTTT. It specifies CASSPPGGRTEAFF.

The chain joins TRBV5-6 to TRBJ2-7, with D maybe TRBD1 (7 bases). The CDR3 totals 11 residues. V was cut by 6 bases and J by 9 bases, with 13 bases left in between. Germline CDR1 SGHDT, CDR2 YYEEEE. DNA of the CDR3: TGTGCCAGCACCAGCCAGGGGGGGCAGTACTTC. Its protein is CASTSQGGQYF.

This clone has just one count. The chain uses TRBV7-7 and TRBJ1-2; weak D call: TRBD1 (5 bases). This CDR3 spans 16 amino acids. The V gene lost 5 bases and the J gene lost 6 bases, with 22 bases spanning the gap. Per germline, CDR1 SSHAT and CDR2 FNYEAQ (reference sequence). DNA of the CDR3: TGTGCCAGCAGCCCCCTCAGTAAGCGGGGCGCGGATGGCTACACCTTC. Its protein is CASSPLSKRGADGYTF.

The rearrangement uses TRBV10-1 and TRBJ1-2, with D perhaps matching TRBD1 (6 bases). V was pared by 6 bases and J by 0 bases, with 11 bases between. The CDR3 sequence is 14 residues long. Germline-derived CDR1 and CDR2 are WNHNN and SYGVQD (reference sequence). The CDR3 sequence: CASRWEGANYGYTF. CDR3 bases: TGCGCCAGCAGGTGGGAGGGGGCTAACTATGGCTACACCTTC.

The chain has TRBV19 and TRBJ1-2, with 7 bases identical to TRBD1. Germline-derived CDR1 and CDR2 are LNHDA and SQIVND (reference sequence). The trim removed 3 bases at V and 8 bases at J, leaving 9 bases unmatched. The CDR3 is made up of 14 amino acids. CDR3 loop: CASSILDRLRGYTF. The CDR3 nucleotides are TGTGCCAGTAGTATCCTGGACAGGTTGCGCGGCTACACCTTC.

The CDR3, as DNA: TGTGCCCTGGGGGGGAGCCCTTTGAACACTGAAGCTTTCTTT. This gives the protein CALGGSPLNTEAFF. V gene TRBV7-8 combines with J gene TRBJ1-1, with D possibly being TRBD1 (5 bases). The germline V gene has CDR1 SGHVS and CDR2 FQNEAQ. The CDR3 extends over 14 amino acids. Deletions cut 11 bases from V and 0 bases from J, with 16 bases between. Looking up the rest from reference TRBV7-8 and TRBJ1-1 gives the full variable domain: GAGVSQSPRYKVAKRGQDVALRCDPISGHVSLFWYQQALGQGPEFLTYFQNEAQLDKSGLPSDRFFAERPEGSVSTLKIQRTQQEDSAVYLCALGGSPLNTEAFFGQGTRLTVV.

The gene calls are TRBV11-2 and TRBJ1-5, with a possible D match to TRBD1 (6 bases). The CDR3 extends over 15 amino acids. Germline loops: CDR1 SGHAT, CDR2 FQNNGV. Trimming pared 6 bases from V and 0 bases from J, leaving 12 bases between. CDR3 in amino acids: CASSQGQYSNQPQHF. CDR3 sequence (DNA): TGTGCCAGCAGTCAAGGACAGTATAGCAATCAGCCCCAGCATTTT.

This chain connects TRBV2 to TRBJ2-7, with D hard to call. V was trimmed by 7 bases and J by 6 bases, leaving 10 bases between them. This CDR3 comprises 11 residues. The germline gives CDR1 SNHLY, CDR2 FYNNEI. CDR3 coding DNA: TGTGCCAGCAATCTGAGTGGCGAGCAGTACTTC. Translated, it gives CASNLSGEQYF.

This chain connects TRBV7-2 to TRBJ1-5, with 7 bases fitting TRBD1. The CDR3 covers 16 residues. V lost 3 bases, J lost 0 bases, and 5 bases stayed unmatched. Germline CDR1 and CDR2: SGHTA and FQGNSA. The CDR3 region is CASSLTGWRSNQPQHF. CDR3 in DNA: TGTGCCAGCAGCTTGACAGGGTGGCGTAGCAATCAGCCCCAGCATTTT.

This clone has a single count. CDR3 sequence: CASSQGVEAFF. Here the CDR3 DNA reads TGTGCCAGCAGCCAAGGGGTTGAAGCTTTCTTT. The genes are TRBV7-9 and TRBJ1-1; D possibly corresponds to TRBD1 (5 bases). Germline V lookup: CDR1 SEHNR, CDR2 FQNEAQ (reference sequence). The CDR3 loop spans 11 amino acids. V shed 5 bases and J shed 7 bases, with 8 bases lying between them.

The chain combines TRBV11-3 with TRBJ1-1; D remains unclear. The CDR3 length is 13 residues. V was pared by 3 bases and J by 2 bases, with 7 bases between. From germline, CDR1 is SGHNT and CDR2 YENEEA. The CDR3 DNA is TGTGCCAGCAGCTTGGGAGGAAACACTGAAGCTTTCTTT. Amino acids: CASSLGGNTEAFF.

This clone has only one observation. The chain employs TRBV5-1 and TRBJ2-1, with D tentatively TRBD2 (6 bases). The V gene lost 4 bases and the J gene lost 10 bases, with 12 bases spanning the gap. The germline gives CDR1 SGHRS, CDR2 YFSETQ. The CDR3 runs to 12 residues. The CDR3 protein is CASSPPAGEQFF. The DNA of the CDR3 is TGCGCCAGCAGCCCCCCAGCGGGCGAGCAGTTCTTC. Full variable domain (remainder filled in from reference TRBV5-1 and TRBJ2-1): KAGVTQTPRYLIKTRGQQVTLSCSPISGHRSVSWYQQTPGQGLQFLFEYFSETQRNKGNFPGRFSGRQFSNSRSEMNVSTLELGDSALYLCASSPPAGEQFFGPGTRLTVL.

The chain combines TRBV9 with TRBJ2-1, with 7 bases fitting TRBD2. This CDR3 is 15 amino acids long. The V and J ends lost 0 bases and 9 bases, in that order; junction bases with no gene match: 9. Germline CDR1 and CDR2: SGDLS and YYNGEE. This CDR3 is CASSVGPAGHLEQFF. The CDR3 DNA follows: TGTGCCAGCAGCGTAGGTCCAGCGGGGCATCTTGAGCAGTTCTTC. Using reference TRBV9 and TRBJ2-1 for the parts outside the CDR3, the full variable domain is DSGVTQTPKHLITATGQRVTLRCSPRSGDLSVYWYQQSLDQGLQFLIQYYNGEERAKGNILERFSAQQFPDLHSELNLSSLELGDSALYFCASSVGPAGHLEQFFGPGTRLTVL.

The CDR3 DNA reads as TGTGCCAGCAGCCCCCGCGGCAGGGGTGAGACCCAGTACTTC. This gives the protein CASSPRGRGETQYF. This rearrangement joins TRBV11-2 to TRBJ2-5, with D perhaps TRBD1 (6 bases). This CDR3 has 14 residues. Germline CDR1 SGHAT, CDR2 FQNNGV. The V gene lost 5 bases and the J gene lost 5 bases, with 15 bases spanning the gap.

The CDR3 DNA sequence: TGTGCCACCAGCAGAGGGACTGTTGATGGCTACACCTTC. This codes for CATSRGTVDGYTF. V is TRBV15 and J is TRBJ1-2; unclear D gene. This CDR3 has 13 amino acids. The V end was cut by 1 base, the J end by 6 bases, with 9 bases between. Germline V gene data show CDR1 as LNHNV and CDR2 as YYDKDF (reference sequence).

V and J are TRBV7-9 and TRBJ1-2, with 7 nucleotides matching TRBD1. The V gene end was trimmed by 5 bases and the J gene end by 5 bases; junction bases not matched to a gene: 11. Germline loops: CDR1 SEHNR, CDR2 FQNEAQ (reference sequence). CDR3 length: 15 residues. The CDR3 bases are TGTGCCAGCAGCGCCTTGACAGGGACGAATTATGGCTACACCTTC. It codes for CASSALTGTNYGYTF.

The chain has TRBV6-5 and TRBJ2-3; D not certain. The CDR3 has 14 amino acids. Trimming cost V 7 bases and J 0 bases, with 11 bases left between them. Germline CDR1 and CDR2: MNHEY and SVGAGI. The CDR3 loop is CASIGASSTDTQYF. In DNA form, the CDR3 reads TGTGCCAGCATCGGAGCGAGTAGCACAGATACGCAGTATTTT.

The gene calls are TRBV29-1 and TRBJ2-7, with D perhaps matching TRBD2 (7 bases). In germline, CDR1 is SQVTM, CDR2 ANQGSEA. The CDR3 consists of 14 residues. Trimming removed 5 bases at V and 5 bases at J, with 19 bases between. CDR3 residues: CSVRGVASGNEQYF. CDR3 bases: TGCAGCGTTAGGGGGGTTGCAAGCGGGAACGAGCAGTACTTC.

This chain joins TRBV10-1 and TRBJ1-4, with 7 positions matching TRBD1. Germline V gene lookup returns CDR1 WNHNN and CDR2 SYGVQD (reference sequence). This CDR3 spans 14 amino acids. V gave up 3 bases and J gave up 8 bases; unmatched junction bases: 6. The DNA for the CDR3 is TGCGCCAGCAGTGAAGGGACAGCACTAGAAAAACTGTTTTTT. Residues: CASSEGTALEKLFF.

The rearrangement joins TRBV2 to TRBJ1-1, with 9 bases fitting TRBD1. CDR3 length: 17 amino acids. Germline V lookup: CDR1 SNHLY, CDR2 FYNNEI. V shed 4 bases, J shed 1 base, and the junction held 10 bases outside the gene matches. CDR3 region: CASSATRDRVRNTEAFF. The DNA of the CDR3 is TGTGCCAGCAGTGCAACCCGGGACAGGGTGCGGAACACTGAAGCTTTCTTT.

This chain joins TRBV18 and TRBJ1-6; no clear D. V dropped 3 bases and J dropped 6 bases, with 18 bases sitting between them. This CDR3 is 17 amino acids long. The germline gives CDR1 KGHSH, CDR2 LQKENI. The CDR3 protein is CASSPGLDYEINSPLHF. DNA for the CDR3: TGTGCCAGCTCACCGGGCCTCGACTACGAAATTAATTCACCCCTCCACTTT.

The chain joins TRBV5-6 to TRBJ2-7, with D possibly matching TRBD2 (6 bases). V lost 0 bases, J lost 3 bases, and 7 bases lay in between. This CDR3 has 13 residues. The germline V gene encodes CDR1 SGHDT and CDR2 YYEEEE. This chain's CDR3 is CASSLAGLYEQYF. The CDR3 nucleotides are TGTGCCAGCAGCTTGGCGGGACTCTACGAGCAGTACTTC.

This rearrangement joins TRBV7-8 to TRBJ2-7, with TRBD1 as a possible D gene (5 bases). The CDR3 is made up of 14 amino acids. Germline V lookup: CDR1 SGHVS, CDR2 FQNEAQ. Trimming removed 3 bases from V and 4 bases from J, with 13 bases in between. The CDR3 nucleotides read TGTGCCAGCAGCTTCCTCCAGGGCGGATACGAGCAGTACTTC. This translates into CASSFLQGGYEQYF. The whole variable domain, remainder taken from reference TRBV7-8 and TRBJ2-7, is GAGVSQSPRYKVAKRGQDVALRCDPISGHVSLFWYQQALGQGPEFLTYFQNEAQLDKSGLPSDRFFAERPEGSVSTLKIQRTQQEDSAVYLCASSFLQGGYEQYFGPGTRLTVT.

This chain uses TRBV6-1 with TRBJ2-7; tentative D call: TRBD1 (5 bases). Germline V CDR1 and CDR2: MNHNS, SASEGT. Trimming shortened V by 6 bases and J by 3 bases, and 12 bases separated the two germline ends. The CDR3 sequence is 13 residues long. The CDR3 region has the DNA TGTGCCAGCAGCCTCTCCAGGGTCTACGAGCAGTACTTC. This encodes CASSLSRVYEQYF.

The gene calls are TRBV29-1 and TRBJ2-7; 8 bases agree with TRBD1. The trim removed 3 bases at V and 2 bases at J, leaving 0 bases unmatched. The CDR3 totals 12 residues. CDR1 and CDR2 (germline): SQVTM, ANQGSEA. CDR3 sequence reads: CSVEGQAYEQYF. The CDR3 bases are TGCAGCGTTGAGGGACAGGCCTACGAGCAGTACTTC.

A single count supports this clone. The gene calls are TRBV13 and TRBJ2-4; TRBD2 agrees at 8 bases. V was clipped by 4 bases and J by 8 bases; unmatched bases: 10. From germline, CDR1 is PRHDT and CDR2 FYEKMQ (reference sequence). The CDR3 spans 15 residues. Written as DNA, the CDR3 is TGTGCCAGCAGCTCCCGGACTAGCAATCGGGACATTCAGTACTTC. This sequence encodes CASSSRTSNRDIQYF.

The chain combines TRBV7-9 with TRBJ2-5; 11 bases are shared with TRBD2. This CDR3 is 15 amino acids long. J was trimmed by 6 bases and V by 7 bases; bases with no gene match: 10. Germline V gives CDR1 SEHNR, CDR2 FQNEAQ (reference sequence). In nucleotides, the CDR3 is TGTGCCAGCATCCCCCAACTAGCGGGAGTGAAGACCCAGTACTTC. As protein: CASIPQLAGVKTQYF.